Listed below are T cell receptor beta chains from one sample, sequenced in a study of OX40 agonist ivuxolimab in advanced cancers. Here immunoSEQ multiplex PCR was the method, and the copy in TCRdb shows in-frame clones only, minus some. The sample carries 65,000 to 95,000 clones, around nine tenths recorded once. Sample: CD4+ or CD8+ T cells sorted from blood, taken in a trial of the OX40 agonist ivuxolimab. Every receptor here comes from an adult with an advanced solid tumor such as melanoma, head and neck, liver or kidney cancer. The CDR3 runs from the conserved cysteine through the conserved F or W. Fields, in order: V gene, J gene, clone size, D gene, CDR3 protein, CDR3 DNA. A D gene is named only where the DNA matches it firmly. Size is omitted from some rows. Given values are once, few, many or a class for expanded clones.

>TRBV15|TRBJ1-5|NA|NA
CATTSGDHSNQPQHF
TGTGCCACCACCTCAGGGGACCATAGCAATCAGCCCCAGCATTTT
>TRBV9|TRBJ2-3|NA|NA
CASSIRDITDTQYF
TGTGCCAGCAGCATAAGGGACATAACAGATACGCAGTATTTT
>TRBV7-8|TRBJ2-3|NA|NA
CASSLGLAFTDTQYF
TGTGCCAGCAGCTTAGGGCTAGCGTTCACAGATACGCAGTATTTT
>TRBV20-1|TRBJ2-1|NA|NA
CRVQGGSEQFF
TGCAGAGTGCAGGGTGGTAGCGAGCAGTTCTTC
>TRBV11-3|TRBJ2-3|NA|NA
CASSSRTGAIDTQYF
TGTGCCAGCAGCTCCCGTACTGGGGCTATAGATACGCAGTATTTT
>TRBV4-3|TRBJ2-1|NA|TRBD2
CASSQGLAGGPGNEQFF
TGCGCCAGCAGCCAAGGGCTAGCGGGAGGGCCGGGGAATGAGCAGTTCTTC
>TRBV6-1|TRBJ2-7|NA|NA
CASPAGSHEQYF
TGTGCCAGCCCGGCAGGGTCCCACGAGCAGTACTTC
>TRBV6-5|TRBJ1-4|NA|NA
CASSKEGGSNEKLFF
TGTGCCAGCAGCAAGGAGGGGGGGTCTAATGAAAAACTGTTTTTT
>TRBV5-1|TRBJ2-1|few|TRBD2
CASSLPASGSEQFF
TGCGCCAGCAGCTTGCCGGCTAGCGGGAGCGAGCAGTTCTTC
>TRBV19|TRBJ2-3|NA|TRBD1
CASRDRGRSTDTQYF
TGTGCCAGTAGAGACAGGGGGCGTAGCACAGATACGCAGTATTTT
>TRBV5-1|TRBJ2-3|NA|TRBD2
CASSAEGLAEITDTQYF
TGCGCCAGCAGCGCCGAGGGACTAGCGGAGATCACAGATACGCAGTATTTT
>TRBV7-2|TRBJ2-5|NA|TRBD1
CASSARQGEETQYF
TGTGCCAGCAGCGCACGACAGGGAGAAGAGACCCAGTACTTC
>TRBV5-1|TRBJ2-3|NA|TRBD2
CASNQAGISTDTQYF
TGCGCCAGCAACCAAGCGGGGATCAGCACAGATACGCAGTATTTT
>TRBV7-9|TRBJ2-2|NA|NA
CASSLARSYYGELFF
TGTGCCAGCAGCTTAGCTCGAAGCTACTACGGGGAGCTGTTTTTT
>TRBV7-7|TRBJ2-3|NA|TRBD1
CASSPGDRPTDTQYF
TGTGCTAGCAGCCCCGGGGACAGACCGACAGATACGCAGTATTTT
>TRBV29-1|TRBJ2-4|few|TRBD1
CSVRGQDIQYF
TGCAGCGTTCGGGGACAGGACATTCAGTACTTC
>TRBV6-5|TRBJ2-3|once|TRBD2
CASSYSFTSVTDTQYF
TGTGCCAGCAGTTACAGTTTCACTAGCGTCACAGATACGCAGTATTTT
>TRBV11-2|TRBJ2-3|NA|NA
CASSLDTDTQYF
TGTGCCAGCAGCCTGGACACAGATACGCAGTATTTT
>TRBV6-1|TRBJ1-1|NA|NA
CASRGQGSTEAFF
TGTGCCAGCAGGGGGCAGGGATCCACTGAAGCTTTCTTT
>TRBV7-9|TRBJ2-7|NA|NA
CASTPVGAGYEQYF
TGTGCCAGCACCCCGGTGGGAGCCGGCTACGAGCAGTACTTC
>TRBV7-9|TRBJ2-3|medium-sized|TRBD1
CASSTRTGLTDTQYF
TGTGCCAGCAGCACCCGGACAGGGTTAACAGATACGCAGTATTTT
>TRBV7-9|TRBJ2-1|NA|TRBD2
CASSLEGMVAGNEQFF
TGTGCCAGCAGCTTAGAGGGGATGGTAGCGGGCAATGAGCAGTTCTTC
>TRBV2|TRBJ2-2|NA|TRBD1
CASSWTGVTGELFF
TGTGCCAGCAGTTGGACAGGCGTCACCGGGGAGCTGTTTTTT
>TRBV7-9|TRBJ1-3|NA|TRBD1
CASSSRTGHSGNTIYF
TGTGCCAGCAGCTCACGGACAGGTCACTCTGGAAACACCATATATTTT
>TRBV27|TRBJ1-6|few|TRBD1
CASSSRTGSNSPLHF
TGTGCCAGCAGTTCGCGGACAGGGTCTAATTCACCCCTCCACTTT
>TRBV6-5|TRBJ2-3|NA|NA
CASSYSRGSTDTQYF
TGTGCCAGCAGTTACTCTCGGGGGAGCACAGATACGCAGTATTTT
>TRBV19|TRBJ2-3|NA|TRBD2
CASTLTGGGTDTQYF
TGTGCCAGTACCCTGACGGGGGGAGGTACAGATACGCAGTATTTT
>TRBV25-1|TRBJ1-1|NA|NA
CASSEWGGSTEAFF
TGTGCCAGCAGTGAATGGGGGGGGAGCACTGAAGCTTTCTTT
>TRBV5-1|TRBJ2-7|NA|NA
CASSLGRPETYEQYF
TGCGCCAGCAGCTTAGGGCGGCCAGAGACCTACGAGCAGTACTTC
>TRBV28|TRBJ2-5|NA|TRBD2
CASTGLAGVETQYF
TGTGCTAGCACTGGACTAGCGGGAGTAGAGACCCAGTACTTC
>TRBV19|TRBJ1-2|NA|NA
CASSLRRAWIYGYTF
TGTGCCAGTAGTCTCCGGAGGGCCTGGATCTATGGCTACACCTTC
>TRBV7-3|TRBJ2-1|NA|TRBD1
CASSLTGNSYNEQFF
TGTGCCAGCAGCTTGACAGGGAACTCCTACAATGAGCAGTTCTTC
>TRBV4-2|TRBJ2-2|NA|TRBD2
CASRLAGEVGELFF
TGTGCCAGCAGACTAGCGGGAGAGGTCGGGGAGCTGTTTTTT
>TRBV9|TRBJ2-1|NA|NA
CASSVFQGAGQFF
TGTGCCAGCAGCGTATTCCAGGGAGCCGGGCAGTTCTTC
>TRBV13|TRBJ1-1|NA|NA
CASTLWGGGTNTEAFF
TGTGCCAGCACCCTATGGGGAGGGGGGACGAACACTGAAGCTTTCTTT
>TRBV5-1|TRBJ2-7|NA|NA
CASSLATQQGHEQYF
TGCGCCAGCAGCTTGGCGACCCAACAAGGCCACGAGCAGTACTTC
>TRBV15|TRBJ2-7|NA|NA
CATSSGRLLTYEQYF
TGTGCCACCAGCAGTGGGAGACTCCTTACCTACGAGCAGTACTTC
>TRBV5-5|TRBJ2-7|NA|TRBD1
CASSSHRTGAYEQYF
TGTGCCAGCAGCTCCCACCGGACAGGGGCCTACGAGCAGTACTTC
>TRBV7-2|TRBJ1-1|NA|NA
CASSSNGQPNTEAFF
TGTGCCAGCAGCTCGAATGGACAGCCGAACACTGAAGCTTTCTTT
>TRBV12-5|TRBJ2-5|NA|NA
CASGLGQDQETQYF
TGTGCTAGTGGTTTGGGACAGGACCAAGAGACCCAGTACTTC
>TRBV10-3|TRBJ2-6|NA|NA
CAISESGEANVLTF
TGTGCCATCAGTGAGTCCGGGGAGGCCAACGTCCTGACTTTC
>TRBV27|TRBJ1-1|NA|TRBD1
CASSQQGDEAFF
TGTGCCAGCAGTCAACAGGGGGATGAAGCTTTCTTT
>TRBV7-8|TRBJ2-2|NA|NA
CASSFGQGGPSTGELFF
TGTGCCAGCAGCTTTGGACAGGGAGGGCCCAGCACCGGGGAGCTGTTTTTT
>TRBV28|TRBJ1-1|few|NA
CASSFFPVPEAFF
TGTGCCAGCAGTTTCTTCCCTGTACCTGAAGCTTTCTTT
>TRBV15|TRBJ1-2|NA|NA
CATSRDRLYGYTF
TGTGCCACCAGCAGAGATAGGCTTTATGGCTACACCTTC
>TRBV5-1|TRBJ2-5|NA|NA
CASSLLTVSKETQYF
TGCGCCAGCAGCCTACTGACAGTTTCCAAAGAGACCCAGTACTTC
>TRBV19|TRBJ1-5|NA|NA
CASSITPRGRPNQPQHF
TGTGCCAGTAGTATAACTCCCAGGGGTCGCCCTAATCAGCCCCAGCATTTT
>TRBV7-2|TRBJ2-1|few|TRBD1
CASSSTGGPDNEQFF
TGTGCCAGCAGCTCAACAGGGGGGCCCGACAATGAGCAGTTCTTC
>TRBV5-8|TRBJ2-7|NA|NA
CASSLVRYEQYF
TGTGCCAGCAGCTTGGTTCGTTACGAGCAGTACTTC
>TRBV9|TRBJ2-5|NA|NA
CASSVGPSSETQYF
TGTGCCAGCAGCGTAGGCCCCTCCTCAGAGACCCAGTACTTC